This T cell receptor beta chain was sequenced for a study of blood T cell repertoires in COVID-19. Study-level background: Acute-phase and convalescent COVID-19 samples originated in the United States, Italy and Spain. PBMCs, B-cell-depleted T cells, or T cells were the source of the cDNA or gDNA that made up the material.

CDR3 size: 15 residues. Germline trimming cut 5 bases from V and 6 bases from J; bases unmatched to any gene: 8. Germline loops: CDR1 LNHDA, CDR2 SQIVND (reference sequence). Donors in Cohort 3 counted as recovered after two negative PCRs, clearance, or symptom resolution. Source study methods: Scientists estimated how many nucleated cells there were by amplifying reference gene primers. Produced via immunoSEQ multiplex PCR; TCRdb's table is partial and in-frame only. V, J and clone size reflect that table, while D and trimming were determined from the DNA. The data contain some 340,000 clones, around 86% of them seen just once; the ten biggest clones take up about 4.9%.

The chain joins TRBV19 to TRBJ1-5; 9 positions agree with TRBD1. Material for sequencing was PBMCs or T cells enriched from blood (not recorded which). The source of this sequence is a woman between 50 and 59 years old who had recovered from COVID-19. This chain's CDR3 is CASSARDRDFQPQHF. CDR3 DNA sequence: TGTGCCAGTAGTGCCCGGGACAGGGATTTTCAGCCCCAGCATTTT.